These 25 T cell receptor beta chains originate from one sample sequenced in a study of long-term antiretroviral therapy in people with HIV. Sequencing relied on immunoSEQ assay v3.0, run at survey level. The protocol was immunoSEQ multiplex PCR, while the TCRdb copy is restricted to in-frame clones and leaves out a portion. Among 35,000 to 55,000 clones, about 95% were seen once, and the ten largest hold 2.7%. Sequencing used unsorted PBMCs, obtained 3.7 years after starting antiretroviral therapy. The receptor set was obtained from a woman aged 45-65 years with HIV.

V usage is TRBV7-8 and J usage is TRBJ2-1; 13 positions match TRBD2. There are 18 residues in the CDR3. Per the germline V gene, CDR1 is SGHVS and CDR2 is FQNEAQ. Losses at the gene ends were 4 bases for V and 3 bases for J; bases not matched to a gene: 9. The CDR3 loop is CASSWTGTSGDYYNEQFF. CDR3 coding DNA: TGTGCCAGCAGCTGGACAGGGACTAGCGGGGATTACTACAATGAGCAGTTCTTC.

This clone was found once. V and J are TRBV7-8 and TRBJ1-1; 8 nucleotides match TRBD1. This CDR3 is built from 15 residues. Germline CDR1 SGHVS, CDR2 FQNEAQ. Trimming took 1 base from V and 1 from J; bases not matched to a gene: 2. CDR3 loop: CASSLGTGPNTEAFF. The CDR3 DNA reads TGTGCCAGCAGCTTAGGGACAGGGCCGAACACTGAAGCTTTCTTT.

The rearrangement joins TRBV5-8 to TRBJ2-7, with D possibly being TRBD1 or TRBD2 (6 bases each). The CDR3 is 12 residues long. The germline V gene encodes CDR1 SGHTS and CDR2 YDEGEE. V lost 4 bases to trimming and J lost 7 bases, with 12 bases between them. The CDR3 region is CASSGGPREQYF. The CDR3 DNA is TGTGCCAGCAGCGGGGGGCCAAGGGAGCAGTACTTC.

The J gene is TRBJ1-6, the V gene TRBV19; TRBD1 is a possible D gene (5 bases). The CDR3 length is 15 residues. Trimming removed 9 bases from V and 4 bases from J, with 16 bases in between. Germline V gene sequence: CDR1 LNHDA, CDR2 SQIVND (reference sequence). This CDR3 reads CASRVLQVYNSPLHF. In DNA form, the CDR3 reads TGTGCCAGCCGGGTCTTACAGGTGTATAATTCACCCCTCCACTTT.

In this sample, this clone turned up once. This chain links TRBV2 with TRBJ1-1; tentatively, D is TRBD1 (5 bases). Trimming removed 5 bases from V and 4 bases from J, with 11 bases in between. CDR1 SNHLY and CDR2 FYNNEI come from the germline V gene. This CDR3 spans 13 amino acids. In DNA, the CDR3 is TGTGCCAGCAGTTGGGGGGACGTCACTGAAGCTTTCTTT. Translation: CASSWGDVTEAFF.

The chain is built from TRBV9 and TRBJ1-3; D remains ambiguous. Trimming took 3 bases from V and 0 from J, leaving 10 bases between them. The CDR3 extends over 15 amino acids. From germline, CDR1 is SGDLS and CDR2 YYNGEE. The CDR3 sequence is CASSASMGSGNTIYF. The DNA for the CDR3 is TGTGCCAGCAGCGCTTCCATGGGCTCTGGAAACACCATATATTTT.

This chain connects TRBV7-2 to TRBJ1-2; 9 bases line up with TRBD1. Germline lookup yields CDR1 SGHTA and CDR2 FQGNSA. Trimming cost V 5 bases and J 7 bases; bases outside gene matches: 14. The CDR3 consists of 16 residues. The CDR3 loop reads CASSAFTGGVLGGYTF. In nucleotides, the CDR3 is TGTGCCAGCAGCGCATTTACAGGGGGCGTGTTGGGTGGCTACACCTTC.

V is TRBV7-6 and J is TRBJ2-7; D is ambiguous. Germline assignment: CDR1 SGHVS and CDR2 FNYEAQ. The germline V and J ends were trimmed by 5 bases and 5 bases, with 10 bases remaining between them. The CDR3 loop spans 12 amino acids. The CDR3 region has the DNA TGTGCCAGCAGCACGGGCGAGGACGAGCAGTACTTC. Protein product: CASSTGEDEQYF.

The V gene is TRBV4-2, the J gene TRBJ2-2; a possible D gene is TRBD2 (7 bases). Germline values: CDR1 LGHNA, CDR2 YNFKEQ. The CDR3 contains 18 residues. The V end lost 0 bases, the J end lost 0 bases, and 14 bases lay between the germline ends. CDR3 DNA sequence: TGTGCCAGCAGCCAAGATGCTGCCGGGGGGCCGAACACCGGGGAGCTGTTTTTT. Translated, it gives CASSQDAAGGPNTGELFF.

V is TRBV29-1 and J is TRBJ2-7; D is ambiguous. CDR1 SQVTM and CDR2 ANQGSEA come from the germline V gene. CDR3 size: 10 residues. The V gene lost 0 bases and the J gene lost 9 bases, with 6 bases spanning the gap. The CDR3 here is CSVEDKGQYF. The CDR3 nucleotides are TGCAGCGTTGAAGACAAGGGGCAGTACTTC.

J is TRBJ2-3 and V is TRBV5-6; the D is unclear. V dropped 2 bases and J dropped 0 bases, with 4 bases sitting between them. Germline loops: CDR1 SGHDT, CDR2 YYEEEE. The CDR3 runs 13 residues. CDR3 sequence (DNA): TGTGCCAGCAGCTTAACTAGCACAGATACGCAGTATTTT. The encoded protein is CASSLTSTDTQYF.

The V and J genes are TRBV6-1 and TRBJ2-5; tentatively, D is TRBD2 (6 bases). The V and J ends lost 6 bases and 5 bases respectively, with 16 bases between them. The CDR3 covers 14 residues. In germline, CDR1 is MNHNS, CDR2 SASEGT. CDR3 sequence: CASRNSGLTETQYF. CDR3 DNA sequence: TGTGCCAGCAGAAATAGCGGTCTTACGGAGACCCAGTACTTC.

In nucleotides, the CDR3 is TGTGCCAGCAGCCAAGGGGGAGGACAGCCGTCGAACACTGAAGCTTTCTTT. Its protein product is CASSQGGGQPSNTEAFF. The chain has TRBV4-2 and TRBJ1-1; TRBD1 might be the D (6 bases). From germline, CDR1 is LGHNA and CDR2 YNFKEQ. The CDR3 runs 17 residues. Trimming pared 1 base from V and 1 base from J, leaving 16 bases between.

The CDR3 here is CASSEPGQANEKLFF. CDR3 nucleotide sequence: TGTGCCAGCAGTGAGCCGGGACAGGCTAATGAAAAACTGTTTTTT. This chain links TRBV6-6 with TRBJ1-4, with TRBD1 matching over 8 bases. Unmatched junction bases numbered 5, after V lost 5 bases and J lost 3 bases. CDR1 and CDR2 (germline): MNHNY, SVGAGI (reference sequence). The CDR3 has 15 amino acids.

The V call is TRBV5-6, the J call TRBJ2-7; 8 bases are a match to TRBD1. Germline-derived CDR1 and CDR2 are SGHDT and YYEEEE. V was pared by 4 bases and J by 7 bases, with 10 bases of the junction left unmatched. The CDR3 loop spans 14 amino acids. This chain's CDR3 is CASSGTGQGGEQYF. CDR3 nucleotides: TGTGCCAGCAGCGGAACCGGACAGGGTGGGGAGCAGTACTTC.

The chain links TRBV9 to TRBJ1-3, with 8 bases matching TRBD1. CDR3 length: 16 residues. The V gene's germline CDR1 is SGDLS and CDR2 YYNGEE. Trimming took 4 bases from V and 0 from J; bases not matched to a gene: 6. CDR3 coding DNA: TGTGCCAGCAGCCCCCGGGACAGGTCCTCTGGAAACACCATATATTTT. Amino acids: CASSPRDRSSGNTIYF.

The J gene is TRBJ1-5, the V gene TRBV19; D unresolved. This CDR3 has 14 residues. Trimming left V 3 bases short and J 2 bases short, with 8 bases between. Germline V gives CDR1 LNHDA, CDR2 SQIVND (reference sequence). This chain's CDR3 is CASSIAGGNQPQHF. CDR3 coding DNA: TGTGCCAGTAGTATCGCTGGGGGCAATCAGCCCCAGCATTTT.

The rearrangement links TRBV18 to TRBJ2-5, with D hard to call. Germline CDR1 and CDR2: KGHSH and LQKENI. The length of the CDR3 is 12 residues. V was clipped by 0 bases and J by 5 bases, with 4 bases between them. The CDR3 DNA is TGTGCCAGCTCACCACCGGGGGAGACCCAGTACTTC. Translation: CASSPPGETQYF.

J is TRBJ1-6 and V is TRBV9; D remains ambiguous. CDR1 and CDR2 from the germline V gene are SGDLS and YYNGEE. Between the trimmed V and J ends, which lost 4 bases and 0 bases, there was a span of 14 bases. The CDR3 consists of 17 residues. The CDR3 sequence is CASSPREGSSYNSPLHF. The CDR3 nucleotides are TGTGCCAGCAGCCCTCGGGAAGGGAGCTCCTATAATTCACCCCTCCACTTT.

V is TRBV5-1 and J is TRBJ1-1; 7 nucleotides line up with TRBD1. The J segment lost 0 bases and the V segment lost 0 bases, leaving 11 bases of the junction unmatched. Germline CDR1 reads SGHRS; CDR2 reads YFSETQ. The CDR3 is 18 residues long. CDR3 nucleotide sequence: TGCGCCAGCAGCTTGGTGGTGGATATACAGGGGATGAACACTGAAGCTTTCTTT. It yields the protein CASSLVVDIQGMNTEAFF.

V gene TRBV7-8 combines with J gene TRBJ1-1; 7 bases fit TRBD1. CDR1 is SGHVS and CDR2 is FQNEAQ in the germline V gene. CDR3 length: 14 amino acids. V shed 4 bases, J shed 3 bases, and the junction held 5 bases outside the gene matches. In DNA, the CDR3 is TGTGCCAGCAGCTACGGGACAGAGTACACTGAAGCTTTCTTT. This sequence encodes CASSYGTEYTEAFF.

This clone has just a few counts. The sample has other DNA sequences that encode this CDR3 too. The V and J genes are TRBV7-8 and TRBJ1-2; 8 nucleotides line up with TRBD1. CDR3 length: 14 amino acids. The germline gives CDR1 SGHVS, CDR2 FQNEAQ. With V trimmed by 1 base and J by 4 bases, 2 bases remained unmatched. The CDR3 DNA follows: TGTGCCAGCAGCTTAGGGACAGGGCCCTATGGCTACACCTTC. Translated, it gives CASSLGTGPYGYTF.

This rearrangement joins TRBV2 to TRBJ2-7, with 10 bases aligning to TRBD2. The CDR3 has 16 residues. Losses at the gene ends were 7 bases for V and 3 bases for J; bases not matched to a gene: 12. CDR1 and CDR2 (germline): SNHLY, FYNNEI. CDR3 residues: CASIALAGVFYYEQYF. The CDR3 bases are TGTGCCAGCATTGCCCTAGCGGGGGTCTTCTACTACGAGCAGTACTTC.

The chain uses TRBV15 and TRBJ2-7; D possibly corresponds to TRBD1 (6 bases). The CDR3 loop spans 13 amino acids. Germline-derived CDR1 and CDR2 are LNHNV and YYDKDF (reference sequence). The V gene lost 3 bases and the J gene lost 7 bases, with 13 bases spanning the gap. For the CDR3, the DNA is TGTGCCACCAGCAGCAACAGGGCGGGTGAGCAGTACTTC. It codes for CATSSNRAGEQYF.

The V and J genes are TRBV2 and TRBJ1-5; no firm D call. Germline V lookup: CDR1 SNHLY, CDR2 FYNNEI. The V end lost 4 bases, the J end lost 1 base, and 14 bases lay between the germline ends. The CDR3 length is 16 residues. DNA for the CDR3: TGTGCCAGCAGTGTAGGGAGGTTTGGGAGCAATCAGCCCCAGCATTTT. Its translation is CASSVGRFGSNQPQHF.